These T cell receptor beta chains were read from a single sample in a study of cytomegalovirus exposure and HLA in healthy donors. The protocol was immunoSEQ multiplex PCR, while the TCRdb copy is restricted to in-frame clones and leaves out a portion. Of 150,000 or so clones in the sample, about 8.9% were seen once. Specimen: PBMCs. Receptor source: a man aged 45-60 years in good health and CMV-seronegative. Each CDR3 is given with its conserved first and last residue. The order of the fields is clone size, V gene, CDR3 length, D gene, J gene, CDR3 protein, CDR3 DNA. The D gene is left open where the match is weak. Clone sizes are given selectively: once, few, many, or a class where the clone is expanded.

NA	TRBV30	16	TRBD1	TRBJ1-4	CAWSVGQGMGNEKLFF	TGTGCCTGGAGTGTGGGACAGGGAATGGGTAATGAAAAACTGTTTTTT
NA	TRBV25-1	12	NA	TRBJ2-7	CASRSSKYEQYF	TGTGCCTCCAGGTCTAGCAAGTACGAGCAGTACTTC
NA	TRBV5-6	12	NA	TRBJ1-1	CASRGGGTEAFF	TGTGCCAGCAGGGGAGGGGGGACTGAAGCTTTCTTT
NA	TRBV5-1	14	NA	TRBJ1-3	CASSLVGSGNTIYF	TGCGCCAGCAGCTTGGTAGGGAGTGGAAACACCATATATTTT
few	TRBV7-9	15	NA	TRBJ1-4	CASSPGAGRAEKLFF	TGTGCCAGCAGCCCAGGGGCGGGGAGGGCTGAAAAACTGTTTTTT
NA	TRBV1	16	NA	TRBJ2-1	CTSSCSEREADNEQFF	TGCACCAGCAGCTGTTCAGAGCGGGAGGCTGACAATGAGCAGTTCTTC
many	TRBV7-9	17	NA	TRBJ1-6	CASSRGDQNIDNSPLHF	TGTGCCAGCAGCCGCGGGGACCAGAATATCGATAATTCACCCCTCCACTTT
few	TRBV10-2	12	NA	TRBJ1-2	CASRPGGDGYTF	TGCGCCAGCAGACCTGGGGGGGATGGCTACACCTTC
NA	TRBV4-1	14	NA	TRBJ1-1	CASSPKAHNTEAFF	TGCGCCAGCAGCCCCAAAGCTCATAACACTGAAGCTTTCTTT
NA	TRBV6-5	14	TRBD1	TRBJ2-7	CASSDRANPYEQYF	TGTGCCAGCAGTGACAGGGCCAACCCCTACGAGCAGTACTTC
few	TRBV2	11	NA	TRBJ2-5	CASLVEETQYF	TGTGCCAGCTTAGTGGAAGAGACCCAGTACTTC
few	TRBV7-9	16	NA	TRBJ2-4	CASSLVGDLAKNIQYF	TGTGCCAGCAGCCTAGTGGGAGATCTAGCCAAAAACATTCAGTACTTC
NA	TRBV5-1	16	TRBD2	TRBJ2-3	CASTPGLAGRTDTQYF	TGCGCCAGCACCCCCGGACTAGCGGGACGCACAGATACGCAGTATTTT
few	TRBV5-1	18	TRBD1	TRBJ1-2	CASSGKLGTGKWNYGYTF	TGCGCCAGCAGCGGAAAACTGGGGACAGGGAAATGGAACTATGGCTACACCTTC
NA	TRBV27	19	TRBD1	TRBJ2-3	CASSLRAPGTGYSTDTQYF	TGTGCCAGCAGTTTAAGGGCCCCCGGGACAGGGTATAGCACAGATACGCAGTATTTT
NA	TRBV2	16	NA	TRBJ1-1	CASNLLRTGVNTEAFF	TGTGCCAGCAACCTGTTGCGGACGGGGGTGAACACTGAAGCTTTCTTT
few	TRBV7-8	14	NA	TRBJ1-2	CASSFTQAGLGYTF	TGTGCCAGCAGCTTTACTCAGGCAGGGCTTGGCTACACCTTC
few	TRBV5-4	13	NA	TRBJ2-1	CASSLTGLDEQFF	TGTGCCAGCAGCTTGACAGGGCTCGATGAGCAGTTCTTC
NA	TRBV30	15	NA	TRBJ1-3	CAWSAPGHFGNTIYF	TGTGCCTGGAGTGCCCCTGGACACTTCGGAAACACCATATATTTT
NA	TRBV9	15	TRBD2	TRBJ2-1	CASSVAGLGYNEQFF	TGTGCCAGCAGCGTAGCTGGACTAGGGTACAATGAGCAGTTCTTC
NA	TRBV6-5	15	TRBD1	TRBJ1-1	CASSRNRDRATEAFF	TGTGCCAGCAGTCGAAACCGGGACAGGGCCACTGAAGCTTTCTTT
NA	TRBV30	14	NA	TRBJ2-2	CAWSGAANTGELFF	TGTGCCTGGAGTGGGGCAGCGAACACCGGGGAGCTGTTTTTT
NA	TRBV4-1	16	TRBD2	TRBJ2-5	CASSQDGAGGLETQYF	TGCGCCAGCAGCCAAGATGGGGCGGGAGGTCTAGAGACCCAGTACTTC
once	TRBV10-3	17	TRBD2	TRBJ2-1	CAISESSGSYLGNEQFF	TGTGCCATCAGTGAGTCTAGCGGGAGCTATTTGGGGAATGAGCAGTTCTTC
once	TRBV19	13	TRBD1	TRBJ1-6	CASSMGQNSPLHF	TGTGCCAGTAGTATGGGACAGAATTCACCCCTCCACTTT
NA	TRBV6-1	15	TRBD1	TRBJ2-7	CASSTAWGQGYEQYF	TGTGCCAGCAGCACCGCGTGGGGACAGGGCTACGAGCAGTACTTC